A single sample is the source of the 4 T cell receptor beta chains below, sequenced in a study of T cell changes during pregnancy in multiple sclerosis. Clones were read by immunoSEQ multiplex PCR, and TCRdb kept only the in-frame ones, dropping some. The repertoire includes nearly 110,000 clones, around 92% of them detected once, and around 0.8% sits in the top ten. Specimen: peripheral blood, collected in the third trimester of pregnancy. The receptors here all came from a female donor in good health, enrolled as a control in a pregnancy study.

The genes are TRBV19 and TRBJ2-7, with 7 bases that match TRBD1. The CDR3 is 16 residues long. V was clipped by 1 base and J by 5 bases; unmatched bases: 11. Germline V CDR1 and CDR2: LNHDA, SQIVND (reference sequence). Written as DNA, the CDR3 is TGTGCCAGTAGTATAGTAGAGGGGGCAGGGCAGGACGAGCAGTACTTC. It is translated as CASSIVEGAGQDEQYF. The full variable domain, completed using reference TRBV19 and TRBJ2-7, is DGGITQSPKYLFRKEGQNVTLSCEQNLNHDAMYWYRQDPGQGLRLIYYSQIVNDFQKGDIAEGYSVSREKKESFPLTVTSAQKNPTAFYLCASSIVEGAGQDEQYFGPGTRLTVT.

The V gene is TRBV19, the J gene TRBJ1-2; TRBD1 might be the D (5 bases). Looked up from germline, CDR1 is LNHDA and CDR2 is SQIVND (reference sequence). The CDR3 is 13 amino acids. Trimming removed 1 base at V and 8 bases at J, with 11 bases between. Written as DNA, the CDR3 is TGTGCCAGTAGTATAGGCAGGGAACGCGGCTACACCTTC. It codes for CASSIGRERGYTF.

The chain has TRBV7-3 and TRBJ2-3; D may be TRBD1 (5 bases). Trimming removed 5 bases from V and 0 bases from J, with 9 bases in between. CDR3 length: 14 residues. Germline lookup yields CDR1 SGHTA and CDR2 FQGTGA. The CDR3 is CASSHRQSTDTQYF. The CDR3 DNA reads TGTGCCAGCAGCCATAGACAGAGCACAGATACGCAGTATTTT.

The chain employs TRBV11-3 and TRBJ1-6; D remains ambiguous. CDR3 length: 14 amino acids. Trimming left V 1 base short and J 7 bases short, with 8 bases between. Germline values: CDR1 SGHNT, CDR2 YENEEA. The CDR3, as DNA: TGTGCCAGCAGCTTAGGGACTGCCAATTCACCCCTCCACTTT. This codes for CASSLGTANSPLHF.